This T cell receptor (beta chain) was captured by sequencing in a study of blood T cells in healthy people across ages. Study-wide findings and caveats: Donor CMV status, an unknown factor, possibly confounded changes in expanded clonotypes. Measured against age, TCR beta diversity per million T cells decreased in a roughly linear manner.

This clonotype was recorded once. What it binds is not known. Sample-barcoded 5' priming and a J-beta primer mix drove a second PCR of about 6 to 12 cycles. TCRdb called the 5' RACE reads again in MiXCR, with one record for every CDR3 protein. The table records approximately 2,000,000 distinct CDR3 sequences, roughly two fifths of them present only once. Germline assignment: CDR1 SGHAT and CDR2 FQNNGV. There are 15 residues in the CDR3. V is TRBV11-2 and J is TRBJ2-5; 11 bases map to TRBD1. The better agreement between TRBJ2-7 and the DNA end casts doubt on the J call. Sequencing was done on a sample of blood. The clonotype was recovered from a human donor in good health. The CDR3 here is CASSHPRDRGYEQYF. CDR3 coding DNA: TGTGCCAGCAGCCACCCCCGGGACAGGGGGTACGAGCAGTACTTC.